These 27 T cell receptor beta chains were all obtained from the same sample, sequenced in a study of T cell responses to AZD1222 COVID-19 vaccine. The method was immunoSEQ multiplex PCR; TCRdb's version includes in-frame clones alone and lacks a portion of them. The sample lists over 150,000 clones; approximately 87% were seen once. The starting material was peripheral blood, obtained on day 0 of MenACWY control vaccination. All receptors come from an adult in good health.

J is TRBJ1-1 and V is TRBV9; tentatively, D is TRBD1 (5 bases). The CDR3 sequence is 12 residues long. V lost 7 bases to trimming and J lost 1 base, with 8 bases between them. In germline, CDR1 is SGDLS, CDR2 YYNGEE. The CDR3 DNA reads as TGTGCCAGCGGGGCCGGGAACACTGAAGCTTTCTTT. Translated, it gives CASGAGNTEAFF. The full variable domain, in which reference TRBV9 and TRBJ1-1 provide the parts outside the CDR3, is DSGVTQTPKHLITATGQRVTLRCSPRSGDLSVYWYQQSLDQGLQFLIQYYNGEERAKGNILERFSAQQFPDLHSELNLSSLELGDSALYFCASGAGNTEAFFGQGTRLTVV.

DNA for the CDR3: TGTGCCAGCAGCGTGCGGGGGGGGACCCAGTACTTC. Protein product: CASSVRGGTQYF. V gene TRBV9 combines with J gene TRBJ2-5; 9 positions match TRBD2. CDR1 and CDR2 from the germline V gene are SGDLS and YYNGEE. J was trimmed by 7 bases and V by 2 bases; bases with no gene match: 0. The CDR3 sequence is 12 residues long.

The V gene is TRBV19, the J gene TRBJ2-2, with D unclear. The V gene's germline CDR1 is LNHDA and CDR2 SQIVND (reference sequence). The ends were cut back, 6 bases at V and 8 bases at J, with 7 bases in the middle. There are 11 residues in the CDR3. The CDR3 DNA sequence: TGTGCCAGTAGGGAAGATGGGGAGCTGTTTTTT. Protein: CASREDGELFF.

A few counts support this clone. The rearrangement links TRBV2 to TRBJ1-5, with no clear D. The germline V gene encodes CDR1 SNHLY and CDR2 FYNNEI. The germline V and J ends were trimmed by 5 bases and 4 bases, with 9 bases remaining between them. The CDR3 has 13 residues. CDR3 in DNA: TGTGCCAGCAGTTTCGACGGAAATCAGCCCCAGCATTTT. It specifies CASSFDGNQPQHF.

The chain links TRBV4-2 to TRBJ1-1, with TRBD1 as a possible D gene (5 bases). Trimming took off 2 bases at V and 4 bases at J, with 14 bases between the two ends. In germline, CDR1 is LGHNA, CDR2 YNFKEQ. This CDR3 region has 15 residues. Here the CDR3 DNA reads TGTGCCAGCAGCCAAAACGTACTAAGGGGCACTGAAGCTTTCTTT. The encoded protein is CASSQNVLRGTEAFF.

This clone occurred once. The chain is built from TRBV28 and TRBJ2-2; no clear D. The CDR3 sequence is 14 residues long. The germline V gene encodes CDR1 MDHEN and CDR2 SYDVKM. V lost 8 bases to trimming and J lost 6 bases, with 16 bases between them. This chain's CDR3 is CASSLIVAAGELFF. DNA of the CDR3: TGTGCCAGCTCATTAATAGTCGCCGCCGGGGAGCTGTTTTTT.

V and J are TRBV6-5 and TRBJ1-3; D not resolved. Germline-derived CDR1 and CDR2 are MNHEY and SVGAGI. The CDR3 extends over 11 amino acids. V was pared by 4 bases and J by 4 bases, with 2 bases between. CDR3 residues: CASSWGNTIYF. The CDR3 nucleotides are TGTGCCAGCAGTTGGGGAAACACCATATATTTT.

The V gene is TRBV18, the J gene TRBJ1-1; D is ambiguous. V was clipped by 3 bases and J by 2 bases, with 7 bases between them. Per germline, CDR1 KGHSH and CDR2 LQKENI. The length of the CDR3 is 13 residues. This chain's CDR3 is CASSPDKNTEAFF. CDR3 DNA sequence: TGTGCCAGCTCACCCGACAAAAACACTGAAGCTTTCTTT.

The CDR3 spells CASRRGSSVTGELFF. For the CDR3, the DNA is TGTGCCAGCCGCCGGGGGTCTAGCGTAACCGGGGAGCTGTTTTTT. The J gene is TRBJ2-2, the V gene TRBV6-4; D possibly corresponds to TRBD2 (6 bases). The germline CDR1 and CDR2 sequences are MRHNA and SNTAGT. The CDR3 has 15 residues. Deletions cut 8 bases from V and 5 bases from J, with 18 bases between.

The chain links TRBV7-9 to TRBJ1-1; D call uncertain. Germline CDR1 reads SEHNR; CDR2 reads FQNEAQ (reference sequence). Trimming stripped 3 bases from V and 3 bases from J, with 17 bases between. The CDR3 is made up of 16 amino acids. The CDR3 here is CASSFSRSSGDTEAFF. The CDR3 DNA reads TGTGCCAGCAGCTTCTCAAGGTCGTCCGGGGACACTGAAGCTTTCTTT.

This clone was detected only once. The chain uses TRBV7-9 and TRBJ2-5, with a weak D call TRBD1 (5 bases). The V gene lost 7 bases and the J gene lost 1 base, with 16 bases spanning the gap. This CDR3 is 15 amino acids long. CDR1 and CDR2 from the germline V gene are SEHNR and FQNEAQ (reference sequence). This CDR3 is CASTRLRQIQETQYF. In DNA, the CDR3 is TGTGCCAGCACCCGACTTAGACAGATCCAAGAGACCCAGTACTTC.

The chain employs TRBV6-1 and TRBJ2-2; D uncertain. The V gene lost 6 bases and the J gene lost 6 bases, with 11 bases spanning the gap. The CDR3 sequence is 13 residues long. Per the germline V gene, CDR1 is MNHNS and CDR2 is SASEGT. CDR3 loop: CASRVVDAGELFF. DNA for the CDR3: TGTGCCAGCAGGGTAGTGGATGCCGGGGAGCTGTTTTTT.

The chain employs TRBV10-3 and TRBJ2-2; 7 bases fit TRBD1. Germline V gene lookup returns CDR1 ENHRY and CDR2 SYGVKD. The V and J ends lost 10 bases and 6 bases, in that order; junction bases with no gene match: 8. The CDR3 spans 13 residues. In DNA, the CDR3 is TGTGCCACCCAGAGGGGGCAGGCCGGGGAGCTGTTTTTT. This codes for CATQRGQAGELFF.

The rearrangement joins TRBV14 to TRBJ2-1; 13 positions match TRBD2. Germline CDR1 reads SGHDN; CDR2 reads FVKESK. This CDR3 has 16 amino acids. Trimming took 0 bases from V and 7 from J; bases not matched to a gene: 3. CDR3 nucleotides: TGTGCCAGCAGCCAAGATCCGGGACTAGCGGGAAATGAGCAGTTCTTC. Protein product: CASSQDPGLAGNEQFF.

The chain uses TRBV11-3 and TRBJ1-1, with unresolved D. Germline CDR1 and CDR2: SGHNT and YENEEA. The CDR3 sequence is 14 residues long. V lost 1 base and J lost 4, with 10 bases in between. The chain's CDR3 is CASSLGGLVTEAFF. The CDR3 DNA follows: TGTGCCAGCAGCTTAGGAGGGTTGGTCACTGAAGCTTTCTTT.

The V and J genes are TRBV5-1 and TRBJ2-5; perhaps TRBD1 as D (5 bases). Looked up from germline, CDR1 is SGHRS and CDR2 is YFSETQ. The CDR3 spans 14 residues. V lost 0 bases and J 9 bases, leaving 15 bases between the germline ends. The CDR3 sequence: CASSLADGLGAQYF. CDR3 in DNA: TGCGCCAGCAGCTTGGCGGACGGCCTAGGGGCCCAGTACTTC.

J is TRBJ2-2 and V is TRBV19; 12 bases map to TRBD2. Germline CDR1 is LNHDA and CDR2 is SQIVND (reference sequence). This CDR3 has 16 residues. V was pared by 3 bases and J by 5 bases, with 4 bases of the junction left unmatched. In nucleotides, the CDR3 is TGTGCCAGTAGTATTCTAGCGGGAGGGGGTACCGGGGAGCTGTTTTTT. This gives the protein CASSILAGGGTGELFF. The full variable domain, rest sourced from reference TRBV19 and TRBJ2-2, is DGGITQSPKYLFRKEGQNVTLSCEQNLNHDAMYWYRQDPGQGLRLIYYSQIVNDFQKGDIAEGYSVSREKKESFPLTVTSAQKNPTAFYLCASSILAGGGTGELFFGEGSRLTVL.

This clone has just a few counts. This chain joins TRBV21-1 and TRBJ2-7; the table's D call of TRBD1 was not tested on the DNA. TRBV21-1 is a listed pseudogene. The CDR3 covers 14 residues. The CDR3 reads CATRRDSLSYEQYF. In DNA form, the CDR3 reads TGTGCCACCCGCCGGGACAGCTTATCCTACGAGCAGTACTTC.

J is TRBJ1-6 and V is TRBV5-1; D perhaps matches TRBD1 (6 bases). The V gene's germline CDR1 is SGHRS and CDR2 YFSETQ. The CDR3 has 13 residues. Trimming stripped 7 bases from V and 7 bases from J, with 12 bases between. The CDR3 is CASRTESNSPLHF. In DNA form, the CDR3 reads TGCGCCAGCCGGACAGAATCAAATTCACCCCTCCACTTT. Full variable domain (rest looked up from reference TRBV5-1 and TRBJ1-6): KAGVTQTPRYLIKTRGQQVTLSCSPISGHRSVSWYQQTPGQGLQFLFEYFSETQRNKGNFPGRFSGRQFSNSRSEMNVSTLELGDSALYLCASRTESNSPLHFGNGTRLTVT.

The CDR3 reads CASSYRVGRQNTGELFF. In DNA form, the CDR3 reads TGTGCCAGCAGCTATCGAGTGGGACGGCAGAACACCGGGGAGCTGTTTTTT. V is TRBV14 and J is TRBJ2-2; the D call may be TRBD1 or TRBD2 (5 bases each). The CDR3 runs to 17 residues. The germline CDR1 and CDR2 sequences are SGHDN and FVKESK. Trimming stripped 5 bases from V and 1 base from J, with 17 bases between.

The gene calls are TRBV29-1 and TRBJ1-5; tentatively, D is TRBD1 (5 bases). Trimming removed 5 bases at V and 2 bases at J, with 16 bases between. The CDR3 covers 15 residues. Germline V CDR1 and CDR2: SQVTM, ANQGSEA. CDR3 sequence reads: CSVLTRGQGNQPQHF. CDR3 bases: TGCAGCGTTCTCACAAGGGGCCAAGGCAATCAGCCCCAGCATTTT.

The chain joins TRBV28 to TRBJ2-7; 7 bases are shared with TRBD1. The CDR3 is 14 residues long. J was trimmed by 2 bases and V by 5 bases; bases with no gene match: 6. Germline V lookup: CDR1 MDHEN, CDR2 SYDVKM. CDR3 sequence (DNA): TGTGCCAGCAGTCCCGGGACAGAAACCTACGAGCAGTACGTC. Translating gives CASSPGTETYEQYV.

To note about this clone: This specimen includes other DNA sequences encoding the same CDR3. This rearrangement joins TRBV6-4 to TRBJ2-1; 9 nucleotides match TRBD2. The CDR3 is 15 residues long. J gave up 3 bases and V 0 bases, and 0 bases lay outside the gene matches. Germline CDR1 and CDR2: MRHNA and SNTAGT. Here the CDR3 reads CASSDSSGSYNEQFF. The CDR3 DNA is TGTGCCAGCAGTGACTCTAGCGGGAGCTACAATGAGCAGTTCTTC.

This clone showed up just once. The genes are TRBV3-1 (or the pseudogene TRBV3-2) and TRBJ2-5, with a possible D match to TRBD1 (5 bases). CDR1 is LGHDT and CDR2 is YNNKEL in the germline V gene (reference sequence). This CDR3 is 14 amino acids long. Trimming cost V 3 bases and J 1 base, with 9 bases left between them. CDR3 protein: CASSQGLVQETQYF. The CDR3 nucleotides read TGTGCCAGCAGCCAGGGGCTGGTCCAAGAGACCCAGTACTTC.

The chain couples TRBV3-1 (or the pseudogene TRBV3-2) to TRBJ1-6; D gene ambiguous. There are 15 residues in the CDR3. The V gene's germline CDR1 is LGHDT and CDR2 YNNKEL (reference sequence). V dropped 7 bases and J dropped 0 bases, with 10 bases sitting between them. CDR3 coding DNA: TGTGCCAGCACACGGGGAGCCTCCTATAATTCACCCCTCCACTTT. This translates into CASTRGASYNSPLHF.

The V and J genes are TRBV6-9 and TRBJ1-1; D unresolved. There are 13 residues in the CDR3. The V gene lost 11 bases and the J gene lost 1 base, with 14 bases spanning the gap. CDR1 and CDR2 (germline): MNHGY, SVAAGI. CDR3 DNA: TGTGCCGGACTTAAAGGACGGAACACTGAAGCTTTCTTT. Amino acids: CAGLKGRNTEAFF.

The chain joins TRBV28 to TRBJ1-4; D is undetermined. The CDR3 length is 9 residues. V was clipped by 8 bases and J by 8 bases, with 3 bases between them. Germline V gene data show CDR1 as MDHEN and CDR2 as SYDVKM. The CDR3 DNA sequence: TGTGCCAGCGGCGAAAAACTGTTTTTT. Residues: CASGEKLFF.